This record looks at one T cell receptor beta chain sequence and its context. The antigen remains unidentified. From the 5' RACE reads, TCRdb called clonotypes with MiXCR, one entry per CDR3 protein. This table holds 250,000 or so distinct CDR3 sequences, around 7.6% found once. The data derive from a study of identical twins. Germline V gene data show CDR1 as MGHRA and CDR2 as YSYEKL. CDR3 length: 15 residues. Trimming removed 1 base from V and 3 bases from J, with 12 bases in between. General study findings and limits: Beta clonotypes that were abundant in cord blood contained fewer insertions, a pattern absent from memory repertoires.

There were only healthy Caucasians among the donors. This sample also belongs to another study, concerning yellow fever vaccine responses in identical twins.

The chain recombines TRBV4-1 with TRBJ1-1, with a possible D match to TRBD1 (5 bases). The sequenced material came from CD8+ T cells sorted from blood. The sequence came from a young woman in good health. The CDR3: CASSQVLGGDTEAFF. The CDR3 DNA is TGCGCCAGCAGCCAAGTATTGGGGGGGGACACTGAAGCTTTCTTT.